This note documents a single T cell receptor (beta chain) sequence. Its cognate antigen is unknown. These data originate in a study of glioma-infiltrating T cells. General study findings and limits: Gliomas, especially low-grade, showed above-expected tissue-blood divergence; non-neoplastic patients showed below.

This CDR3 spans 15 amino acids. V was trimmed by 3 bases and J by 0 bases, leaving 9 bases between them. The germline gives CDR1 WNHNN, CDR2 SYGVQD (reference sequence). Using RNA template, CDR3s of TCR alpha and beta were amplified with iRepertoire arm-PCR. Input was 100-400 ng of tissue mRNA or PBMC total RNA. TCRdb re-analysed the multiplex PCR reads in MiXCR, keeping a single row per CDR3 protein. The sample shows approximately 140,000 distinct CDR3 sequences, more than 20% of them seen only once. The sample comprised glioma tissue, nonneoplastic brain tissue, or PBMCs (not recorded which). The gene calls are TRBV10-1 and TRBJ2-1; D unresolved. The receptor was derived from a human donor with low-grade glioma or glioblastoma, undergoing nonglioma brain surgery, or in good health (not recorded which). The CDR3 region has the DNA TGCGCCAGCAGTGAAGCCCAGAGCTCCTACAATGAGCAGTTCTTC. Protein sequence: CASSEAQSSYNEQFF.